The 10 T cell receptor beta chains below all came from one sample that was sequenced in a study of cytomegalovirus exposure and HLA in healthy donors. The PCR was carried out with 60 Vbeta primers and 13 Jbeta primers. The method was immunoSEQ multiplex PCR; TCRdb's version includes in-frame clones alone and lacks a portion of them. The repertoire includes tens of thousands of clones, roughly two thirds of them detected once, and 5.5% to 8% sits in the top ten. The sample taken for sequencing was PBMCs. The receptors were gathered from a woman between 45 and 65 years old in good health and CMV-seropositive.

This chain joins TRBV7-9 and TRBJ1-4; D gene uncertain. This CDR3 is built from 16 residues. Looked up from germline, CDR1 is SEHNR and CDR2 is FQNEAQ (reference sequence). Trimming removed 5 bases from V and 4 bases from J, with 17 bases in between. The CDR3 DNA follows: TGTGCCAGCAGCCCTCGGACGAGGCGGGGTAATGAAAAACTGTTTTTT. This encodes CASSPRTRRGNEKLFF.

V gene TRBV14 combines with J gene TRBJ2-5, with a possible D match to TRBD1 (6 bases). The CDR3 has 15 amino acids. V was cut by 1 base and J by 4 bases, with 13 bases left in between. The germline V gene encodes CDR1 SGHDN and CDR2 FVKESK. The CDR3 DNA sequence: TGTGCCAGCAGCCAAGGGGGAACAGGGAGAGAGACCCAGTACTTC. Its translation is CASSQGGTGRETQYF.

This clone occurred a few times. V and J are TRBV27 and TRBJ2-1, with 9 positions matching TRBD2. Trimming took 3 bases from V and 7 from J; bases not matched to a gene: 7. Germline V CDR1 and CDR2: MNHEY, SMNVEV (reference sequence). CDR3 size: 15 residues. CDR3 DNA sequence: TGTGCCAGCAGTTTGACGCGGGGGGGCAGGAATGAGCAGTTCTTC. Translating it yields CASSLTRGGRNEQFF.

This chain joins TRBV27 and TRBJ1-5; D is possibly TRBD1 (6 bases). Germline-derived CDR1 and CDR2 are MNHEY and SMNVEV (reference sequence). CDR3 length equals 14 residues. Between the trimmed V and J ends, which lost 4 bases and 1 base, there was a span of 8 bases. The CDR3 spells CASSSGASNQPQHF. CDR3 bases: TGTGCCAGCAGTTCAGGGGCCAGCAATCAGCCCCAGCATTTT.

The chain carries TRBV7-3 and TRBJ2-6; TRBD1 is a possible D gene (6 bases). The germline V gene encodes CDR1 SGHTA and CDR2 FQGTGA. This CDR3 is built from 15 residues. Trimming left V 5 bases short and J 1 base short, with 9 bases between. The CDR3 reads CASSLDSSGANVLTF. The CDR3 nucleotides read TGTGCCAGCAGCCTGGACAGTTCTGGGGCCAACGTCCTGACTTTC.

The V gene is TRBV6-4, the J gene TRBJ2-1; 9 positions match TRBD2. Germline values: CDR1 MRHNA, CDR2 SNTAGT. This CDR3 is 15 amino acids long. The junction had 7 bases not matched to a gene; V was cut back by 2 bases and J by 8 bases. CDR3 sequence (DNA): TGTGCCAGCAGTGACGGGGGCGGGGGGGCGGATGAGCAGTTCTTC. Its translation is CASSDGGGGADEQFF.

There are a few counts of this clone. The CDR3 region is CASSYGQGASNEKLFF. The CDR3 nucleotides are TGTGCCAGCAGCTACGGACAGGGGGCCTCTAATGAAAAACTGTTTTTT. The V gene is TRBV28, the J gene TRBJ1-4; 11 bases are a match to TRBD1. V was clipped by 6 bases and J by 3 bases; unmatched bases: 6. The CDR3 is made up of 16 amino acids. The germline V gene encodes CDR1 MDHEN and CDR2 SYDVKM. The complete variable domain, with remaining parts taken from reference TRBV28 and TRBJ1-4, reads DVKVTQSSRYLVKRTGEKVFLECVQDMDHENMFWYRQDPGLGLRLIYFSYDVKMKEKGDIPEGYSVSREKKERFSLILESASTNQTSMYLCASSYGQGASNEKLFFGSGTQLSVL.

The table lists this clone with a few counts. This chain links TRBV6-5 with TRBJ1-6, with 8 bases matching TRBD1. The V segment lost 4 bases and the J segment 10 bases; nucleotides outside the gene matches: 9. Germline lookup yields CDR1 MNHEY and CDR2 SVGAGI. The CDR3 loop spans 15 amino acids. The CDR3 nucleotides read TGTGCCAGCAGTTCCCCTCAGGGGGCAAGATCACCCCTCCACTTT. Its protein is CASSSPQGARSPLHF.

CDR3 loop: CASSLAGSTGELFF. Written as DNA, the CDR3 is TGTGCCAGCAGCTTAGCAGGTTCCACCGGGGAGCTGTTTTTT. The chain recombines TRBV7-3 with TRBJ2-2; D gene unclear. V lost 2 bases and J lost 4, with 8 bases in between. There are 14 residues in the CDR3. In germline, CDR1 is SGHTA, CDR2 FQGTGA.

The rearrangement links TRBV5-5 to TRBJ2-7, with 8 bases matching TRBD1. The CDR3 is made up of 15 amino acids. With 4 bases clipped from V and 0 bases from J, the junction kept 6 bases outside the gene matches. Germline assignment: CDR1 SGHKS and CDR2 YYEKEE (reference sequence). The CDR3 DNA follows: TGTGCCAGCAGCGCCGACAGGGGCAACTCCTACGAGCAGTACGTC. Amino acid sequence: CASSADRGNSYEQYV.